The 9 T cell receptor beta chains in this list originate from one sample, sequenced in a study of T-cell memory formation after mild COVID-19. One entry per CDR3 protein results from TCRdb running MiXCR on the 5' RACE reads. The repertoire consists of roughly 14,000 distinct CDR3 sequences, with 20% to 25% occurring once and the leading ten covering about 57%. Material for sequencing was PBMCs or a T cell subset sorted from them (not recorded which). The receptor set was obtained from a man younger than 35 who had mild COVID-19 (a few samples of this study predate the infection). Cell type and time point are not known.

To note about this clonotype: At one end the junction does not follow the germline gene, possibly because of a read error. The CDR3 DNA is TGTGCCACCAATCCCTGGGGCAATAAGCCCCAGCATTTT. Translation: CATNPWGNKPQHF. J is TRBJ1-5 and V is TRBV24-1; D may be TRBD1 (5 bases). This CDR3 is 13 amino acids long. Per germline, CDR1 KGHDR and CDR2 SFDVKD.

This clonotype showed up many times. V gene TRBV7-9 combines with J gene TRBJ1-4; D might be TRBD1 (6 bases). CDR3 length equals 17 residues. Per germline, CDR1 SEHNR and CDR2 FQNEAQ (reference sequence). V lost 2 bases and J 7 bases, leaving 20 bases between the germline ends. The DNA of the CDR3 is TGTGCCAGCAGCTTAAACCCTACAGGGTATGACAGTGAAAAACTGTTTTTT. Its protein is CASSLNPTGYDSEKLFF.

This clonotype was observed many times. V gene TRBV11-2 combines with J gene TRBJ2-7, with 10 bases matching TRBD1. CDR3 length equals 14 residues. Trimming removed 3 bases from V and 6 bases from J; junction bases left unmatched: 5. Germline lookup yields CDR1 SGHAT and CDR2 FQNNGV. The CDR3 here is CASSFSGTGVEQYF. CDR3 nucleotide sequence: TGTGCCAGCAGCTTTTCGGGGACAGGGGTCGAGCAGTACTTC.

This chain links TRBV4-1 with TRBJ2-7; TRBD2 matches at 14 bases. J was trimmed by 4 bases and V by 4 bases; bases with no gene match: 6. Germline CDR1 reads MGHRA; CDR2 reads YSYEKL. CDR3 length: 16 amino acids. CDR3 coding DNA: TGCGCCAGCAGCCCGACTAGCGGGGGGGCCTCATACGAGCAGTACTTC. Encoded protein: CASSPTSGGASYEQYF.

In its sample, this clonotype was seen many times. This chain connects TRBV20-1 to TRBJ2-7; D possibly matches TRBD1 or TRBD2 (5 bases each). The germline V and J ends were trimmed by 2 bases and 5 bases, with 19 bases remaining between them. This CDR3 is built from 15 residues. The germline V gene encodes CDR1 DFQATT and CDR2 SNEGSKA (reference sequence). The DNA of the CDR3 is TGCAGTGCTAGACCCCGGGACCCGCTTAAGGACGAGCAGTACTTC. Amino acid sequence: CSARPRDPLKDEQYF.

The chain is built from TRBV20-1 and TRBJ2-1; D not certain. The CDR3 contains 12 residues. Germline loops: CDR1 DFQATT, CDR2 SNEGSKA (reference sequence). V shed 6 bases and J shed 8 bases, with 14 bases lying between them. The CDR3 region is CSAGTVVYEQFF. In nucleotides, the CDR3 is TGCAGTGCGGGAACAGTAGTCTATGAGCAGTTCTTC.

The chain joins TRBV24-1 to TRBJ2-3; D ambiguous. The V gene's germline CDR1 is KGHDR and CDR2 SFDVKD. The CDR3 is 14 amino acids. V was cut by 4 bases and J by 9 bases, with 16 bases left in between. Here the CDR3 DNA reads TGTGCCACCAGTGACAGGCTCCCCCCCGGGACGCAGTATTTT. This gives the protein CATSDRLPPGTQYF.

In its sample, this clonotype was seen many times. The V call is TRBV7-2, the J call TRBJ2-7; D gene uncertain. Trimming shortened V by 0 bases and J by 4 bases, and 10 bases separated the two germline ends. The CDR3 extends over 14 amino acids. Looked up from germline, CDR1 is SGHTA and CDR2 is FQGNSA. The CDR3 region is CASSLAWPAYEQYF. CDR3 sequence (DNA): TGTGCCAGCAGCTTAGCTTGGCCAGCTTACGAGCAGTACTTC.

V and J are TRBV5-6 and TRBJ2-7; 7 nucleotides align to TRBD1. The CDR3 spans 14 residues. V shed 3 bases and J 2 bases; nucleotides not matched to a gene: 5. The germline V gene has CDR1 SGHDT and CDR2 YYEEEE. As DNA, the CDR3 is TGTGCCAGCAGCTCCCGCGGACAGGCCTACGAGCAGTACTTC. This sequence encodes CASSSRGQAYEQYF.